The 10 T cell receptor beta chains presented below share a single source sample, sequenced in a study of regulatory T cells in long-lasting Graves disease. The time point is: persistent/refractory GD, antithyroid drugs over 5 years with positive TRAb. PBMCs were the source of the RNA used for TCR sequencing. Construction of TCR beta libraries relied on iRepertoire HTBI primers and on Arm-PCR targeting CDR3 regions. TCRdb reprocessed the multiplex PCR reads via MiXCR and lists one record per CDR3 protein. The data show about 660,000 distinct CDR3 sequences, 30% seen once. This material consisted of peripheral blood mononuclear cells (PBMCs), taken when the disease was refractory, from a patient treated with antithyroid drugs. These receptors were taken from a female donor with Graves disease.

The chain has TRBV11-2 and TRBJ2-3, with D perhaps TRBD2 (6 bases). Germline CDR1 is SGHAT and CDR2 is FQNNGV. This CDR3 is 14 amino acids long. V was trimmed by 4 bases and J by 4 bases, leaving 12 bases between them. The CDR3 DNA is TGTGCCAGCAGCTGGGGATCTAGCGCAGATACGCAGTATTTT. As protein: CASSWGSSADTQYF.

On this clonotype: This may be a read error, as it is one base from a much larger clone. The CDR3 sequence: CASSLVPRGEGNTF. As DNA, the CDR3 is TGTGCCAGCAGCTTAGTCCCCAGGGGTGAGGGCAACACCTTC. J is TRBJ1-2 and V is TRBV7-2; possible D gene TRBD1, 6 bases. This CDR3 has 14 residues. CDR1 and CDR2 (germline): SGHTA, FQGNSA. V lost 1 base and J lost 12, with 18 bases in between.

This clonotype was seen a few times. J is TRBJ2-7 and V is TRBV7-9; TRBD2 aligns across 7 bases. The CDR3 runs 18 residues. CDR1 is SEHNR and CDR2 is FQNEAQ in the germline V gene (reference sequence). Unmatched junction bases numbered 16, after V lost 3 bases and J lost 2 bases. DNA of the CDR3: TGTGCCAGCAGCTTCAAGGGAGCGGGAAAGACACTAACCTACGAGCAGTACTTC. Translating it yields CASSFKGAGKTLTYEQYF.

This clonotype has a handful of counts. V gene TRBV29-1 combines with J gene TRBJ1-3; a weak D match, TRBD1 (6 bases). The V gene's germline CDR1 is SQVTM and CDR2 ANQGSEA. Deletions cut 7 bases from V and 4 bases from J, with 14 bases between. The CDR3 sequence is 13 residues long. The CDR3 DNA is TGCAGCGGGACGGGGGGCTTCGGAAACACCATATATTTT. As protein: CSGTGGFGNTIYF.

This clonotype has at least ten counts. The chain has TRBV2 and TRBJ2-2; 11 bases match TRBD2. Germline V gene sequence: CDR1 SNHLY, CDR2 FYNNEI. V lost 2 bases to trimming and J lost 5 bases; unmatched junction nucleotides: 1. CDR3 length equals 15 residues. As DNA, the CDR3 is TGTGCCAGCAGTGAAACTAGCGGGGGAACCGGGGAGCTGTTTTTT. This sequence encodes CASSETSGGTGELFF.

The V and J genes are TRBV27 and TRBJ1-1; 9 bases are shared with TRBD1. V trimming: 2 bases; J trimming: 4 bases; junction bases outside the gene matches: 5. The length of the CDR3 is 15 residues. Germline V gene data show CDR1 as MNHEY and CDR2 as SMNVEV (reference sequence). CDR3 in DNA: TGTGCCAGCAGTTTAACCCTGACAGGGGGCACTGAAGCTTTCTTT. Its translation: CASSLTLTGGTEAFF.

A few counts support this clonotype. V usage is TRBV20-1 and J usage is TRBJ1-5; D call uncertain. V was clipped by 0 bases and J by 3 bases, with 9 bases between them. Germline CDR1 DFQATT, CDR2 SNEGSKA (reference sequence). This CDR3 comprises 14 residues. The CDR3 DNA is TGCAGTGCTAGAGATCAGGCAGACAATCAGCCCCAGCATTTT. It encodes CSARDQADNQPQHF.

The chain's CDR3 is CSVEAGGANYGYTF. The CDR3 nucleotides read TGCAGCGTTGAGGCAGGGGGCGCCAACTATGGCTACACCTTC. The V call is TRBV29-1, the J call TRBJ1-2; 8 nucleotides align to TRBD1. Per the germline V gene, CDR1 is SQVTM and CDR2 is ANQGSEA. This CDR3 contains 14 residues. The V and J ends lost 3 bases and 2 bases, in that order; junction bases with no gene match: 5. The full variable domain, rest sourced from reference TRBV29-1 and TRBJ1-2, is SAVISQKPSRDICQRGTSLTIQCQVDSQVTMMFWYRQQPGQSLTLIATANQGSEATYESGFVIDKFPISRPNLTFSTLTVSNMSPEDSSIYLCSVEAGGANYGYTFGSGTRLTVV.

The V gene is TRBV6-1, the J gene TRBJ2-3, with 11 bases identical to TRBD2. This CDR3 spans 16 amino acids. The J segment lost 3 bases and the V segment lost 4 bases, leaving 6 bases of the junction unmatched. From germline, CDR1 is MNHNS and CDR2 SASEGT. The CDR3 sequence is CASSGRTSGPTDTQYF. The CDR3 DNA is TGTGCCAGCAGTGGACGGACTAGCGGGCCAACAGATACGCAGTATTTT.

This clonotype was observed a few times. The genes are TRBV24-1 and TRBJ1-4; a possible D gene is TRBD1 (5 bases). The end of the DNA fits TRBJ1-6 better, so the J call may be wrong. The CDR3 loop spans 15 amino acids. Germline V gene lookup returns CDR1 KGHDR and CDR2 SFDVKD. The CDR3 reads CAINTARERCSPLHF. Here the CDR3 DNA reads TGTGCCATCAACACTGCCAGGGAGAGGTGTTCACCCCTCCACTTT.